The 4 T cell receptor beta chains presented below share a single source sample, sequenced in a study of OX40 agonist ivuxolimab in advanced cancers. Using immunoSEQ multiplex PCR, the repertoire was profiled, and TCRdb retains in-frame clones only, with some absent. The profile covers 73,000 or so clones, with approximately 92% appearing a single time and under 10% taken by the ten largest. The sample in question was CD4+ or CD8+ T cells sorted from blood, obtained in a trial of the OX40 agonist ivuxolimab. These TCRs come from an adult with an advanced solid tumor such as melanoma, head and neck, liver or kidney cancer.

This chain joins TRBV6-5 and TRBJ2-2, with 8 bases lining up with TRBD1. CDR3 size: 15 residues. CDR1 MNHEY and CDR2 SVGAGI come from the germline V gene. V dropped 2 bases and J dropped 5; count of bases not matched to a gene: 4. The CDR3 DNA follows: TGTGCCAGCAGTTACGGCAGGGGGCCGACCGGGGAGCTGTTTTTT. Its protein product is CASSYGRGPTGELFF.

The V call is TRBV5-6, the J call TRBJ2-7; 7 nucleotides align to TRBD1. The germline CDR1 and CDR2 sequences are SGHDT and YYEEEE. V was clipped by 3 bases and J by 6 bases; unmatched bases: 3. This CDR3 is 12 amino acids long. Here the CDR3 DNA reads TGTGCCAGCAGCTCCACAGGGGCCGAGCAGTACTTC. Its translation is CASSSTGAEQYF.

The V gene is TRBV15, the J gene TRBJ2-7; D possibly corresponds to TRBD2 (5 bases). The CDR3 runs 14 residues. Germline CDR1 reads LNHNV; CDR2 reads YYDKDF (reference sequence). Trimming removed 1 base from V and 7 bases from J, with 14 bases in between. The CDR3 nucleotides read TGTGCCACCAGCAGAGTCCGGGATATGGGTGAGCAGTACTTC. It is translated as CATSRVRDMGEQYF.

The CDR3 coding sequence is TGTGCCTGTTCCCGGACAGGGGTGTTCACAGATACGCAGTATTTT. This sequence encodes CACSRTGVFTDTQYF. The chain recombines TRBV30 with TRBJ2-3; 9 bases align to TRBD1. V lost 6 bases, J lost 2 bases, and 9 bases stayed unmatched. This CDR3 is 15 amino acids long. Germline lookup yields CDR1 GTSNPN and CDR2 SVGIG (reference sequence).